This T cell receptor (beta chain) stems from a study of spatial heterogeneity in lung cancer. TCRdb ran MiXCR on the 5' RACE reads and lists one entry per CDR3 protein. The sample yields under 85,000 distinct CDR3 sequences, 8% seen once. As for time point: sample taken at primary tumor resection. The CDR3 length is 14 residues. In germline, CDR1 is MGHDK, CDR2 SYGVNS. Trimming stripped 7 bases from V and 0 bases from J, with 7 bases between. This clonotype was counted ten times or more. The specimen comprised PBMCs, sampled at surgery. V and J are TRBV25-1 and TRBJ1-6; D uncertain. The receptor's source is a male donor with early-stage non-small cell lung cancer. The CDR3 DNA is TGTGCCAGCACCCCCAGCTCCTATAATTCACCCCTCCACTTT. Its protein is CASTPSSYNSPLHF.